Listed below are T cell receptor beta chains from one sample, sequenced in a study of cytomegalovirus exposure and HLA in healthy donors. This table comes from immunoSEQ multiplex PCR, and its TCRdb copy is limited to in-frame clones, with some not included. The table includes hundreds of thousands of clones, 75% to 80% detected once. The sample was PBMCs. Source of these receptors: a man between 18 and 35 years old in good health and CMV-seronegative. The CDR3 runs from the conserved cysteine through the conserved F or W. The D gene is left open where the match is weak. Clone size is stated in some rows and not others, as once, few, many or a class when expanded.

d_gene	v_gene	j_gene	abundance	CDR3nt	CDR3aa
NA	TRBV7-6	TRBJ1-1	NA	TGTGCCAGCAGCTTGGAACAGGGGAACACTGAAGCTTTCTTT	CASSLEQGNTEAFF
NA	TRBV19	TRBJ2-2	NA	TGTGCCAGTAGTATAGCTGGAGGGGGCTTAGCCGGGGAGCTGTTTTTT	CASSIAGGGLAGELFF
TRBD1	TRBV2	TRBJ2-1	NA	TGTGCCACACAGCCGGGACAGATGTACAATGAGCAGTTCTTC	CATQPGQMYNEQFF
TRBD1	TRBV4-2	TRBJ2-1	NA	TGTGCCAGCAGCTTCGGACAGGGGGAGTACAATGAGCAGTTCTTC	CASSFGQGEYNEQFF
TRBD1	TRBV6-6	TRBJ2-3	NA	TGTGCCAGCGCCTCGGACAGGGGCACAGATACGCAGTATTTT	CASASDRGTDTQYF
TRBD1	TRBV7-9	TRBJ2-3	NA	TGTGCCAGCAGCTTAGCGGGGGGACAGGGCCGCACAGATACGCAGTATTTT	CASSLAGGQGRTDTQYF
NA	TRBV2	TRBJ2-1	once	TGTGCCAGCAGGAGGCAAAGCTCCTACAATGAGCAGTTCTTC	CASRRQSSYNEQFF
TRBD1	TRBV4-2	TRBJ2-2	NA	TGTGCCAGCAGGTTACAGGGGTCCGGGGAGCTGTTTTTT	CASRLQGSGELFF
TRBD1	TRBV6-5	TRBJ2-7	once	TGTGCCAGCGAGACAGGGGATACCCACGAGCAGTACTTC	CASETGDTHEQYF
NA	TRBV14	TRBJ1-1	few	TGTGCCAGCAGCCAAGCGGAGGGGCGTAAAGCTTTCTTT	CASSQAEGRKAFF
TRBD2	TRBV7-3	TRBJ2-1	NA	TGTGCCAGCAGCTGGGGACTAGCGGGGCTATACAATGAGCAGTTCTTC	CASSWGLAGLYNEQFF
TRBD1	TRBV27	TRBJ1-3	few	TGTGCCAGCAGTTTAACAGGGGGCTCTGGAAACACCATATATTTT	CASSLTGGSGNTIYF
NA	TRBV28	TRBJ2-2	NA	TGTGCCAGCAGTCCCTACCCAGGGTTGGAAACGAACACCGGGGAGCTGTTTTTT	CASSPYPGLETNTGELFF
TRBD2	TRBV13	TRBJ2-4	NA	TGTGCCAGCAGCTTTTACAACCCTAGCGGGAGGGCCGGTGGAAACATTCAGTACTTC	CASSFYNPSGRAGGNIQYF
TRBD1	TRBV30	TRBJ1-6	once	TGTGCCTGCTTGGGACAGGGTGGGTCACCCCTCCACTTT	CACLGQGGSPLHF
NA	TRBV11-3	TRBJ2-3	NA	TGTGCCAGCAGCTCGGCGACTGGGGATACGCAGTATTTT	CASSSATGDTQYF
NA	TRBV12-5	TRBJ1-4	NA	TGCGCTAGTGGTTCTCCCCAACAGGGATTTAATGAAAAACTGTTTTTT	CASGSPQQGFNEKLFF
NA	TRBV19	TRBJ1-1	NA	TGTGCCAGTAGTTTCCCCGGGACTTACACTGAAGCTTTCTTT	CASSFPGTYTEAFF
NA	TRBV27	TRBJ2-3	NA	TGTGCCAGCAGTTTAAACGCCGCGAGTACGTTCGATACGCAGTATTTT	CASSLNAASTFDTQYF
TRBD2	TRBV11-3	TRBJ2-1	few	TGTGCCAGCAGCCAGGGACTAGCGGGAAGAAATGAGCAGTTCTTC	CASSQGLAGRNEQFF
NA	TRBV10-3	TRBJ2-1	NA	TGTGCCATCAGTGAACAGGGAGGGAACAATGAGCAGTTCTTC	CAISEQGGNNEQFF
NA	TRBV4-2	TRBJ1-5	NA	TGTGCCAGCAGCCAAGATAACAGCCAAATGTTTTTT	CASSQDNSQMFF
TRBD1	TRBV19	TRBJ1-5	NA	TGTGCCAGTAGTGCCGGGACAGGGGGAACTCAGCCCCAGCATTTT	CASSAGTGGTQPQHF
NA	TRBV7-7	TRBJ2-1	NA	TGTGCTAGCAGCCTGGGGCAGGACAATGAGCAGTTCTTC	CASSLGQDNEQFF
NA	TRBV5-3	TRBJ1-4	NA	TGTGCCAGAAGCTTGGGGCCAACTAATGAAAAACTGTTTTTT	CARSLGPTNEKLFF